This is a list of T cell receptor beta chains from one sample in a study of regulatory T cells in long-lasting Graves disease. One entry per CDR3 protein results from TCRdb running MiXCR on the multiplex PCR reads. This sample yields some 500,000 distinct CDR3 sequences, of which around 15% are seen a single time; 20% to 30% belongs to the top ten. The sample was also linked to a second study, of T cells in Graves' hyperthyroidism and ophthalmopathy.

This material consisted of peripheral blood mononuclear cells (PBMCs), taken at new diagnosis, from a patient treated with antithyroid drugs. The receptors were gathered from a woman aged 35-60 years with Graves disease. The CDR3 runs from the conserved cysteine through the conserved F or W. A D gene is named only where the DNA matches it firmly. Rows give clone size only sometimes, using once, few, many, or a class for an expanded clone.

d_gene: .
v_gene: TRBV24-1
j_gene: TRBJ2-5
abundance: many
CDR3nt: TGTGCCACCAGTGATTCCCGACATGGCAGCGAGACCCAGTACTTC
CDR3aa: CATSDSRHGSETQYF

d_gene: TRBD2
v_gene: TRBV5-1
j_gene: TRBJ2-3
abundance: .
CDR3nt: TGCGCCAGCAGCCGACGGACTAGCGGGGTTGATACGCAGTATTTT
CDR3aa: CASSRRTSGVDTQYF

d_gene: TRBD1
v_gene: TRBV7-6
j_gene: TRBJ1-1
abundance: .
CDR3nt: TGTGCCAGCAGCTTAACCCGACAGGGTAGGATCACTGAAGCTTTCTTT
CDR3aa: CASSLTRQGRITEAFF

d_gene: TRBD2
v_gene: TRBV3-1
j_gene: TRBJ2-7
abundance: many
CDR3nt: TGTGCCAGCAGCCAAGATCTCCCCGGGGGGGGATCCTACGAGCAGTACTTC
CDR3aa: CASSQDLPGGGSYEQYF

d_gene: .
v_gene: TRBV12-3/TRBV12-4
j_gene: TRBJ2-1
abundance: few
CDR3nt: TGTGCCAGCAGTTTATTCGCCGGGTCCAATGAGCAGTTCTTC
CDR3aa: CASSLFAGSNEQFF

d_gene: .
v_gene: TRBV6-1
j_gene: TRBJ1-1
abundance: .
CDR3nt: TGTGCCAGCAGGGAGGGGGGCATGTACACTGAAGCTTTCTTT
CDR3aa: CASREGGMYTEAFF

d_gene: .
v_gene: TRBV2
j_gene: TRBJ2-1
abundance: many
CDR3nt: TGTGCCAGCATCTCTCCGGGTGAGCAGTTCTTC
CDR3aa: CASISPGEQFF

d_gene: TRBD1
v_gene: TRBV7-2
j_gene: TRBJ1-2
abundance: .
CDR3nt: TGTGCCAGCAGCTCCGGACAGGAAGTTTATGGCTACACCTTC
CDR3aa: CASSSGQEVYGYTF

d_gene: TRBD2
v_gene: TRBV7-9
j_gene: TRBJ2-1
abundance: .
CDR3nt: TGTGCCAGCAGCCTGGGGGGACTAGCGGCCTACAATGAGCAGTTCTTC
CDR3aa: CASSLGGLAAYNEQFF

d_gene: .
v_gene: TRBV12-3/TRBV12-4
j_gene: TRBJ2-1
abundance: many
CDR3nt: TGTGCCAGCAGTTTGGGGGGGGGGCAGAGTGAGCAGTTCTTC
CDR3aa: CASSLGGGQSEQFF

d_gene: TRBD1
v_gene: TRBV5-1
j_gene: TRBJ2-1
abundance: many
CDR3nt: TGCGCCAGCAGCTCACGGACAGGAACCAATGAGCAGTTCTTC
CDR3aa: CASSSRTGTNEQFF

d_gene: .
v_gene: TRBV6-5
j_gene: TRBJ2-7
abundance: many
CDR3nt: TGTGCCAGCAGTTTGACGGGCCTCGACTCCTACGAGCAGTACTTC
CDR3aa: CASSLTGLDSYEQYF

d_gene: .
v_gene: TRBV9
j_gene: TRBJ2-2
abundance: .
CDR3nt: TGTGCCAGCAGCGTAGAGGCCCTAAACACCGGGGAGCTGTTTTTT
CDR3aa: CASSVEALNTGELFF

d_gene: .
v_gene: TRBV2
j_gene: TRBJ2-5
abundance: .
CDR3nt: TGTGCCAGCAAAAGGGTAGGGGTTGAGACCCAGTACTTC
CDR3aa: CASKRVGVETQYF

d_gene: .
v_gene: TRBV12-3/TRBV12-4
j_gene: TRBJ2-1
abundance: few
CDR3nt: TGTGCAGGGGGAGCGGGGACACCCTACAATGAGCAGTTCTTC
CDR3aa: CAGGAGTPYNEQFF

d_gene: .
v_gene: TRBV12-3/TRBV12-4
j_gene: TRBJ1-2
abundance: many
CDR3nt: TGTGCCAGCAGTCCTGATCAAAACTATGGCTACACCTTC
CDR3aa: CASSPDQNYGYTF

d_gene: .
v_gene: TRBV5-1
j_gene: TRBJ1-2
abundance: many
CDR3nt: TGCGCCAGCAGTCCGGAGGGTGCTACTAACTATGGCTACACCTTC
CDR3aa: CASSPEGATNYGYTF

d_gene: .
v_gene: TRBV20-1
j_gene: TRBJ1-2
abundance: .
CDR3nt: TGCAGTGCTAGAGAAAGGGTCGGCAATCCCTACTATGGCTACACCTTC
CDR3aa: CSARERVGNPYYGYTF

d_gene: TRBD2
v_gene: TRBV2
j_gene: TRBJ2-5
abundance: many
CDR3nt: TGTGCCAGCAAGTCGGGACTAGCCCAGATTCAAGAGACCCAGTACTTC
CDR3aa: CASKSGLAQIQETQYF

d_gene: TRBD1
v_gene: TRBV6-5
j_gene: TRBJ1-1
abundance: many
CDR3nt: TGTGCCAGCAGTTTACAGGGGGCGCCTGAAGCTTTCTTT
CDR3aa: CASSLQGAPEAFF

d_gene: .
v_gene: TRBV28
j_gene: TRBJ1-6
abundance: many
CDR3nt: TGTGCCAGCAGTCGACACTTGGTATTCGGTAATTCACCCCTCCACTTT
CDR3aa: CASSRHLVFGNSPLHF

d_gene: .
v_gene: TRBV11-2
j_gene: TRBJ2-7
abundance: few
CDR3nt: TGTGCCTGCAGCTTCGGGCAAGTCTCCTACGAGCAGTACTTC
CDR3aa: CACSFGQVSYEQYF

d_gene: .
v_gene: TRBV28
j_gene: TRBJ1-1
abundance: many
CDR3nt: TGTGCCAGCAGTTTCGGCGGGGACCGATTCGAAGCTTTCTTT
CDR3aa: CASSFGGDRFEAFF

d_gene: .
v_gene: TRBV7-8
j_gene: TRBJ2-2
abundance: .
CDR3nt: TGTGCCAGCAGCTCCGGAGGGCATAACACCGGGGAGCTGTTTTTT
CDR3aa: CASSSGGHNTGELFF

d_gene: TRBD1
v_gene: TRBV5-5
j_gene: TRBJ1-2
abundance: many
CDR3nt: TGTGCCAGCAGCTTGGCCGGACAGGCTAACTATGGCTACACCTTC
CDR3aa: CASSLAGQANYGYTF

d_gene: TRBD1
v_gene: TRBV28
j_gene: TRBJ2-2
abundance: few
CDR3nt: TGTGCCAGCAGTCCCCTGGACAGGGGGGAGCTGTTTTTT
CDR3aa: CASSPLDRGELFF

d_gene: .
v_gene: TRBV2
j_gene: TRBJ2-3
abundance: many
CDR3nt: TGTGCCAGCAGTGACGAGACAGAACGCACAGATACGCAGTATTTT
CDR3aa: CASSDETERTDTQYF

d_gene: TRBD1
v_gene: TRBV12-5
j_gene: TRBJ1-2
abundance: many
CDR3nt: TGTGCTAGTGGTGCAGGGGGCGGACGGAGGGGCTACACCTTC
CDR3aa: CASGAGGGRRGYTF

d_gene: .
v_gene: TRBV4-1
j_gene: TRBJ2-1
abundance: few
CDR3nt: TGCGCCAGCAGCCGGGGGGGGCCCTCTTACAATGAGCAGTTCTTC
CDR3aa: CASSRGGPSYNEQFF

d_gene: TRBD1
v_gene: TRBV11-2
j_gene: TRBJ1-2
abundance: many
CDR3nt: TGTGCCAGCAGCTTAGATATCGGACAGGCCGTCTATGGCTACACCTTC
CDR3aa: CASSLDIGQAVYGYTF

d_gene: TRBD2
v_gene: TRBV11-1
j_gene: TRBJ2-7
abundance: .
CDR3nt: TGTGCCAGCAGCTTAAAAGGCGCAGCGGGGTACGCCTACGAGCAGTACTTC
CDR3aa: CASSLKGAAGYAYEQYF

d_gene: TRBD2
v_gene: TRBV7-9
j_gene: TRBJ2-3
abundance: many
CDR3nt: TGTGCCAGCAGCTTGGGACTAGCGGGGAGCACAGATACGCAGTATTTT
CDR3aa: CASSLGLAGSTDTQYF

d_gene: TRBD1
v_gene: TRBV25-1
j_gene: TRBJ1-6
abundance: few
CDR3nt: TGTGCCAGCAGTCAAACCGGGGACAGCTCCTATAATTCACCCCTCCACTTT
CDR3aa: CASSQTGDSSYNSPLHF

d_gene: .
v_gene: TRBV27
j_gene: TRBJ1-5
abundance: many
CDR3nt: TGTGCCAGCAGTTTGGTGGGCAGGGAACAGCCCCAGCATTTT
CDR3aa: CASSLVGREQPQHF

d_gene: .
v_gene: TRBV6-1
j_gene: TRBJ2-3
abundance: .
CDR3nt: TGTGCCAGCAGTCCCTGGACGGTTTACACAGATACGCAGTATTTT
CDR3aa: CASSPWTVYTDTQYF